This paragraph covers one TCR beta chain sequence. Its antigen is not identified. This record belongs to a study of cytomegalovirus exposure and HLA in healthy donors. Study observations and caveats: Versus the roughly 690-donor mean, an Asian-associated ancestry cluster reportedly showed fewer N-insertions in a later analysis. About 87% or about 30% of the time was how often most TCR beta V segments were productive, according to an earlier analysis.

The CDR3 length is 12 residues. Trimming at V came to 7 bases and at J to 7 bases, leaving 6 bases not matched to a gene. Germline CDR1 MNHNS, CDR2 SASEGT. The PCR employed 60 Vbeta primers together with 13 Jbeta primers. Generated by immunoSEQ multiplex PCR, the TCRdb table keeps only in-frame clones and is missing some. This sample has more than 95,000 clones; 73% occur once, and the top ten carry 4% to 5.5%. The TCR comes from a man aged 60 to 69 in good health and CMV-seropositive. The chain is built from TRBV6-1 and TRBJ1-2, with 7 bases matching TRBD1. Material for sequencing was PBMCs. The CDR3 DNA reads as TGTGCCAGCAACCTACAGGGGTTTGGCTACACCTTC. Protein: CASNLQGFGYTF.